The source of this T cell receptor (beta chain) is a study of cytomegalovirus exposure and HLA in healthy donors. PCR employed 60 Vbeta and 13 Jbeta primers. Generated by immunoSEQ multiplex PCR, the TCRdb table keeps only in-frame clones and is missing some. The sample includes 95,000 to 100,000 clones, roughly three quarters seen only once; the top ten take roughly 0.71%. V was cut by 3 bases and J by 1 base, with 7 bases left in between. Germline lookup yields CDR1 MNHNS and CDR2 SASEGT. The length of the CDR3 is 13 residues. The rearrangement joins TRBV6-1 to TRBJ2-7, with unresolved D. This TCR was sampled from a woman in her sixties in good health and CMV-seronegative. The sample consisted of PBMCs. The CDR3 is CASSDGQSYEQYF. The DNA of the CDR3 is TGTGCCAGCAGTGATGGCCAGTCCTACGAGCAGTACTTC.